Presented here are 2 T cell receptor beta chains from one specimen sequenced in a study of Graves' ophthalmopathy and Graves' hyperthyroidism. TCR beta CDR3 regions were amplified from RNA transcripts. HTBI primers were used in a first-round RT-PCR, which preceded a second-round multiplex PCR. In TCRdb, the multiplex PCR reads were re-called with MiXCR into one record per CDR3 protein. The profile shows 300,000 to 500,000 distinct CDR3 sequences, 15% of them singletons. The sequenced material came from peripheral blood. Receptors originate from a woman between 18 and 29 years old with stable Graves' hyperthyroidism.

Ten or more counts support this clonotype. This CDR3 is CASSDSEYF. The CDR3, as DNA: TGTGCCAGCAGTGATTCCGAATATTTT. This sequence joins TRBV25-1 and TRBJ1-3; D is unclear. This CDR3 is 9 amino acids long. V was pared by 3 bases and J by 15 bases, with 6 bases between. Germline V gene lookup returns CDR1 MGHDK and CDR2 SYGVNS.

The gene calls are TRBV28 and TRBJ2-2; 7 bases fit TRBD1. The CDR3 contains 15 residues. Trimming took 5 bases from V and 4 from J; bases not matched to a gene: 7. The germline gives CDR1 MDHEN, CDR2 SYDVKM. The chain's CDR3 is CASSRDREFTGELFF. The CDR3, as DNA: TGTGCCAGCAGTAGGGACAGAGAGTTCACCGGGGAGCTGTTTTTT. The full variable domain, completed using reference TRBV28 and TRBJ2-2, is DVKVTQSSRYLVKRTGEKVFLECVQDMDHENMFWYRQDPGLGLRLIYFSYDVKMKEKGDIPEGYSVSREKKERFSLILESASTNQTSMYLCASSRDREFTGELFFGEGSRLTVL.